Detailed here is one TCR beta chain. The source of the sample is a study of blood T cell repertoires in COVID-19. Study-level information: The cDNA or gDNA used as material had been derived from T cells, B-cell-depleted T cells, or PBMCs.

This CDR3 region has 15 residues. With V trimmed by 7 bases and J by 5 bases, 11 bases remained unmatched. The germline gives CDR1 MNHEY, CDR2 SVGAGI. Some clones are missing from TCRdb's copy, which holds only in-frame ones; the method was immunoSEQ multiplex PCR. The sample lists about 150,000 clones, about 85% occurring once. Sequenced sample: peripheral blood. This TCR was sampled from a man aged 55-75 years with COVID-19, enrolled during active disease. V usage is TRBV6-5 and J usage is TRBJ1-1, with 9 bases fitting TRBD1. The CDR3 nucleotides read TGTGCCAGCACCCGACAGGGGGAGTTGCGGACTGAAGCTTTCTTT. This encodes CASTRQGELRTEAFF.